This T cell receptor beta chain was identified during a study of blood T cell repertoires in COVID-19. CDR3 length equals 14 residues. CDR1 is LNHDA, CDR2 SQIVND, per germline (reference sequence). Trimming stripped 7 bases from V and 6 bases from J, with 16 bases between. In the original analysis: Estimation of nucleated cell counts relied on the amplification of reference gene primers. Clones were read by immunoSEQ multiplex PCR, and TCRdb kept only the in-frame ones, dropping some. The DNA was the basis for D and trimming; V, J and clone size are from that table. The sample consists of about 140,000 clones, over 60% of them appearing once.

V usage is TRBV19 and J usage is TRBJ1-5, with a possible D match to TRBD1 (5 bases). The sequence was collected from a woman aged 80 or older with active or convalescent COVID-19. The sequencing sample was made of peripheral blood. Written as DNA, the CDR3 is TGTGCCAGTAAGGAGGGGCTACGGGGTCAGCCCCAGCATTTT. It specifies CASKEGLRGQPQHF.